Listed below are T cell receptor beta chains from one sample, sequenced in a study of blood T cell repertoires in COVID-19. Using immunoSEQ multiplex PCR, the repertoire was profiled, and TCRdb retains in-frame clones only, with some absent. The sample holds about 180,000 clones, approximately 90% seen once. The sequencing input was peripheral blood. Receptors were obtained from a woman aged 30 to 39 with active or convalescent COVID-19. CDR3s include the opening cysteine and the closing phenylalanine or tryptophan. Clone size is stated in some rows and not others, as once, few, many or a class when expanded.

>few|TRBV9|TRBJ1-1
CASSPRQLLNTEAFF
>once|TRBV30|TRBJ1-4
CAWSVPGGNEKLFF
>-|TRBV6-5|TRBJ2-1
CASSDRGYYNEQFF
>few|TRBV30|TRBJ1-2
CAWSVGGKGYTF
>-|TRBV30|TRBJ1-5
CAWRGGGGSGQPQHF
>few|TRBV25-1|TRBJ2-1
CASSAVRDSPYNEQFF
>-|TRBV27|TRBJ1-6
CASRQDRSSYNSPLHF
>few|TRBV18|TRBJ1-2
CASSPVAGEGEGYTF
>-|TRBV9|TRBJ2-1
CASSATSGGIYNEQFF
>once|TRBV7-2|TRBJ2-5
CASRDTGGQETQYF
>-|TRBV6-5|TRBJ2-1
CASRYERGREQFF
>-|TRBV7-9|TRBJ1-1
CASSLRTGTPNTEAFF
>-|TRBV30|TRBJ2-7
CAWSLSGGREQYF
>-|TRBV16|TRBJ2-1
CASSQQGSGNEQFF
>-|TRBV13|TRBJ1-1
CASSLRPSQVVNTEAFF
>-|TRBV18|TRBJ1-5
CASSPPGQSNQPQHF
>-|TRBV10-2|TRBJ1-6
CASSEPGQGRDSPLHF
>-|TRBV29-1|TRBJ2-5
CSAGQQKETQYF
>-|TRBV6-5|TRBJ1-2
CASSSSSRGYGYTF
>few|TRBV19|TRBJ2-5
CASSTSRGGETQYF
>-|TRBV18|TRBJ2-4
CASSPRGGAVAKNIQYF
>-|TRBV5-5|TRBJ2-7
CASSPGQGAYEQYF
>-|TRBV19|TRBJ2-7
CASSKYADRLSGDEQYF
>once|TRBV14|TRBJ2-6
CASSRSSGANVLTF
>-|TRBV29-1|TRBJ1-4
CSVEDWGQGGEKLFF